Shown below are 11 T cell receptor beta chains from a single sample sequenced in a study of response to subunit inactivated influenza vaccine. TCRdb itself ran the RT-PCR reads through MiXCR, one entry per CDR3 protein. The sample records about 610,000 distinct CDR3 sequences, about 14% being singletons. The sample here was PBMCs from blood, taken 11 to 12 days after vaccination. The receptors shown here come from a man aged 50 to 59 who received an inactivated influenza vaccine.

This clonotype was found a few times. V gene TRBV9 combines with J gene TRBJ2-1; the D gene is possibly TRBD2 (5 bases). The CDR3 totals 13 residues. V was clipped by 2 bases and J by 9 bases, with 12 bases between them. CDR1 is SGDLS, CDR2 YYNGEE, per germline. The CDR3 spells CASSVGEFGEQFF. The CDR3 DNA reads TGTGCCAGCAGCGTCGGGGAGTTTGGTGAGCAGTTCTTC.

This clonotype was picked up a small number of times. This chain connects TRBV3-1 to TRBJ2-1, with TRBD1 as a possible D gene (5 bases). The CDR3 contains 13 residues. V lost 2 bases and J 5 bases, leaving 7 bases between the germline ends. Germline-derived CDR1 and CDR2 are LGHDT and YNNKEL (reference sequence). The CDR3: CASSQMGHNEQFF. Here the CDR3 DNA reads TGTGCCAGCAGCCAAATGGGGCACAATGAGCAGTTCTTC.

Written as DNA, the CDR3 is TGTGCCAGCAGCGTTACAGCGGTTGGCTCCTACAATGAGCAGTTCTTC. As protein: CASSVTAVGSYNEQFF. The V gene is TRBV9, the J gene TRBJ2-1; maybe TRBD2 (5 bases). Trimming stripped 2 bases from V and 0 bases from J, with 12 bases between. This CDR3 region has 16 residues. Germline V lookup: CDR1 SGDLS, CDR2 YYNGEE.

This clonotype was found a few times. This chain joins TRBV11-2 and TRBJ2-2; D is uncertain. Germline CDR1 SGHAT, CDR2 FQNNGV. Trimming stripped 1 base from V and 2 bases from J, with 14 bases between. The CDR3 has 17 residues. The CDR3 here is CASSLVGQRFNTGELFF. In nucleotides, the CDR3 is TGTGCCAGCAGCTTAGTGGGTCAACGCTTTAACACCGGGGAGCTGTTTTTT.

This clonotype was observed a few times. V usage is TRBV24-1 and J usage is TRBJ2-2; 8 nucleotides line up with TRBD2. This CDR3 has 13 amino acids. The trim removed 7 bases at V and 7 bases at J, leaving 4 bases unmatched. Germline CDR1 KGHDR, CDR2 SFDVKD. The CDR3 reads CATRRGADGELFF. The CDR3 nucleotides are TGTGCCACCAGGCGGGGGGCGGACGGGGAGCTGTTTTTT.

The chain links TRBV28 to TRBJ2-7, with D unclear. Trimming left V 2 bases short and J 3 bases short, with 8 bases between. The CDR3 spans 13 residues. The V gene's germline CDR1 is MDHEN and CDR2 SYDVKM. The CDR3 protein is CASSLTADYEQYF. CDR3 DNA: TGTGCCAGCAGTTTAACGGCTGACTACGAGCAGTACTTC.

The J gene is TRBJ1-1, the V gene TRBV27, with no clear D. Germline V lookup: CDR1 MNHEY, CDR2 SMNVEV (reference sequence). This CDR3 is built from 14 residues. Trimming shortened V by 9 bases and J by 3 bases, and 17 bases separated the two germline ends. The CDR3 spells CARESQGPDTEAFF. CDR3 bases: TGTGCCAGGGAGTCACAAGGGCCAGACACTGAAGCTTTCTTT.

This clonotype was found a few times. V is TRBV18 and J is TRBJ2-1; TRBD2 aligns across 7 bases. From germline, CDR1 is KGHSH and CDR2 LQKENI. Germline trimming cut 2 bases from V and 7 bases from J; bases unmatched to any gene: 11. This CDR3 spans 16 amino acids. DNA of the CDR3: TGTGCCAGCTCACCATTTCCTAGCGGCGAACCTAATGAGCAGTTCTTC. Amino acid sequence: CASSPFPSGEPNEQFF.

CDR3 loop: CASSQEYRVKGQPQHF. CDR3 nucleotides: TGCGCCAGCAGCCAAGAATACAGGGTTAAGGGTCAGCCCCAGCATTTT. The chain joins TRBV4-3 to TRBJ1-5; tentatively, D is TRBD1 (6 bases). This CDR3 is 16 amino acids long. From germline, CDR1 is LGHNA and CDR2 YSLEER. V lost 0 bases to trimming and J lost 6 bases, with 15 bases between them.

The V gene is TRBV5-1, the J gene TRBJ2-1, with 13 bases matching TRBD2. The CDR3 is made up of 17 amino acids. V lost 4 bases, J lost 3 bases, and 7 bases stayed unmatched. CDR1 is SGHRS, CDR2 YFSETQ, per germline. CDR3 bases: TGCGCCAGCAGCATGACCGGGACTAGCGGGGTCTACAATGAGCAGTTCTTC. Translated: CASSMTGTSGVYNEQFF.

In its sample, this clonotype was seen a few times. The CDR3: CSIQWGGSSYNEQFF. DNA of the CDR3: TGCAGCATCCAATGGGGGGGTAGCTCCTACAATGAGCAGTTCTTC. The gene calls are TRBV29-1 and TRBJ2-1; TRBD2 matches at 7 bases. Germline V CDR1 and CDR2: SQVTM, ANQGSEA. CDR3 size: 15 residues. With V trimmed by 8 bases and J by 0 bases, 10 bases remained unmatched.